These 21 T cell receptor beta chains originate from one sample sequenced in a study of blood T cell repertoires in COVID-19. The assay was immunoSEQ multiplex PCR, and TCRdb's table has in-frame clones only and misses some. This table has 130,000 to 150,000 clones, roughly four fifths appearing once. The sample consisted of peripheral blood. The receptors stem from a human donor in a cohort sampled during active COVID-19.

The DNA of the CDR3 is TGTGCCAGCATCAAGCGGGGGGGCGGCGCAGATACGCAGTATTTT. It specifies CASIKRGGGADTQYF. This chain uses TRBV5-6 with TRBJ2-3, with 10 bases identical to TRBD2. Germline assignment: CDR1 SGHDT and CDR2 YYEEEE. The CDR3 loop spans 15 amino acids. V lost 6 bases to trimming and J lost 4 bases; unmatched junction nucleotides: 8.

To note about this clone: The sample holds other DNA sequences that translate to the same CDR3. The chain employs TRBV9 and TRBJ2-7; TRBD1 agrees at 8 bases. V lost 0 bases and J lost 7; bases outside the gene matches: 6. The germline V gene has CDR1 SGDLS and CDR2 YYNGEE. This CDR3 is built from 14 residues. The CDR3 reads CASSVATGGGEQYF. The CDR3 DNA sequence: TGTGCCAGCAGCGTAGCTACAGGGGGTGGAGAGCAGTACTTC.

The rearrangement uses TRBV18 and TRBJ2-3; D is perhaps TRBD1 (6 bases). V shed 3 bases and J shed 9 bases, with 16 bases lying between them. CDR1 KGHSH and CDR2 LQKENI come from the germline V gene. The CDR3 extends over 14 amino acids. Here the CDR3 DNA reads TGTGCCAGCTCACCTAATACACAGGGTCTCACGCAGTATTTT. It is translated as CASSPNTQGLTQYF. The complete variable domain, with remaining parts taken from reference TRBV18 and TRBJ2-3, reads NAGVMQNPRHLVRRRGQEARLRCSPMKGHSHVYWYRQLPEEGLKFMVYLQKENIIDESGMPKERFSAEFPKEGPSILRIQQVVRGDSAAYFCASSPNTQGLTQYFGPGTRLTVL.

J is TRBJ1-6 and V is TRBV19; D may be TRBD1 (5 bases). The CDR3 runs to 17 residues. The V gene's germline CDR1 is LNHDA and CDR2 SQIVND (reference sequence). Trimming shortened V by 4 bases and J by 10 bases, and 23 bases separated the two germline ends. The CDR3 nucleotides read TGTGCCAGTAGTACTCAGTTCCTCACTTTAAGGGGATCACCCCTCCACTTT. Protein: CASSTQFLTLRGSPLHF.

The chain combines TRBV7-2 with TRBJ1-5; D possibly corresponds to TRBD1 (5 bases). V was trimmed by 5 bases and J by 7 bases, leaving 15 bases between them. Germline V gene lookup returns CDR1 SGHTA and CDR2 FQGNSA. The CDR3 sequence is 14 residues long. CDR3 region: CASSPAGLGQPQHF. The CDR3 DNA reads TGTGCCAGCAGCCCAGCGGGACTCGGACAGCCCCAGCATTTT.

The chain uses TRBV7-9 and TRBJ2-6; TRBD2 is a possible D gene (5 bases). V was clipped by 7 bases and J by 1 base, with 20 bases between them. The CDR3 totals 18 residues. In germline, CDR1 is SEHNR, CDR2 FQNEAQ (reference sequence). CDR3 DNA sequence: TGTGCCAGCAACTTCGGGATCCTGGGTAGATCTGGGGCCAACGTCCTGACTTTC. This gives the protein CASNFGILGRSGANVLTF.

The genes are TRBV6-5 and TRBJ1-3, with D uncertain. Germline V gene lookup returns CDR1 MNHEY and CDR2 SVGAGI. V lost 2 bases and J 4 bases, leaving 12 bases between the germline ends. The CDR3 runs to 15 residues. In nucleotides, the CDR3 is TGTGCCAGCAGTTACCGGTCTCCCGGGGGAAACACCATATATTTT. Amino acid sequence: CASSYRSPGGNTIYF.

The chain recombines TRBV5-8 with TRBJ2-5; 10 bases map to TRBD2. Looked up from germline, CDR1 is SGHTS and CDR2 is YDEGEE. The CDR3 is made up of 14 amino acids. V shed 5 bases and J 1 base; nucleotides not matched to a gene: 2. CDR3 protein: CASRKRGGQETQYF. The DNA of the CDR3 is TGTGCCAGCAGGAAGCGGGGGGGCCAAGAGACCCAGTACTTC.

The chain links TRBV7-2 to TRBJ2-3; a possible D gene is TRBD2 (5 bases). There are 14 residues in the CDR3. Germline assignment: CDR1 SGHTA and CDR2 FQGNSA. Deletions cut 5 bases from V and 2 bases from J, with 11 bases between. CDR3 protein: CASSLRDFTDTQYF. For the CDR3, the DNA is TGTGCCAGCAGCCTCCGGGATTTCACAGATACGCAGTATTTT.

The chain uses TRBV29-1 and TRBJ2-3, with TRBD1 as a possible D gene (5 bases). Germline values: CDR1 SQVTM, CDR2 ANQGSEA. The CDR3 covers 14 residues. V lost 5 bases to trimming and J lost 0 bases, with 12 bases between them. CDR3 in DNA: TGCAGCGTTAGGGCAGGGTCGAGCACAGATACGCAGTATTTT. Encoded protein: CSVRAGSSTDTQYF.

This rearrangement joins TRBV6-5 to TRBJ1-2; no definite D call. CDR1 and CDR2 (germline): MNHEY, SVGAGI. V lost 5 bases and J 7 bases, leaving 20 bases between the germline ends. The CDR3 contains 15 residues. The DNA of the CDR3 is TGTGCCAGCAGTCCTAGCTCCCAGCCCTTTGGTGGCTACACCTTC. This gives the protein CASSPSSQPFGGYTF.

The genes are TRBV4-3 and TRBJ2-3; D is possibly TRBD2 (7 bases). The length of the CDR3 is 16 residues. Germline CDR1 LGHNA, CDR2 YSLEER. Trimming pared 0 bases from V and 6 bases from J, leaving 16 bases between. The CDR3 sequence: CASSQDQAGAGDTQYF. CDR3 coding DNA: TGCGCCAGCAGCCAAGATCAGGCGGGGGCCGGCGATACGCAGTATTTT.

The chain links TRBV5-4 to TRBJ1-1; unclear D gene. The CDR3 is made up of 16 amino acids. V was pared by 2 bases and J by 1 base, with 15 bases between. Germline V gene lookup returns CDR1 SGHNT and CDR2 YYREEE (reference sequence). This CDR3 is CASSFMGSIANTEAFF. In DNA form, the CDR3 reads TGTGCCAGCAGCTTCATGGGTAGTATAGCGAACACTGAAGCTTTCTTT.

Note on this clone: The same CDR3 is also encoded by other DNA sequences in this sample. The chain links TRBV7-2 to TRBJ2-7, with TRBD1 matching over 8 bases. Germline V gene lookup returns CDR1 SGHTA and CDR2 FQGNSA. The CDR3 sequence is 16 residues long. J lost 6 bases, V lost 1 base, and 11 bases had no gene match. The CDR3 is CASSLGLDRGESEQYF. CDR3 sequence (DNA): TGTGCCAGCAGCTTAGGTTTAGACAGGGGAGAAAGCGAGCAGTACTTC.

The chain links TRBV5-1 to TRBJ1-3; TRBD1 matches at 8 bases. The germline CDR1 and CDR2 sequences are SGHRS and YFSETQ. V lost 2 bases, J lost 3 bases, and 10 bases stayed unmatched. CDR3 length: 17 amino acids. The CDR3: CASSLIYRGNGGNTIYF. The CDR3 DNA reads as TGCGCCAGCAGCTTAATTTACAGGGGGAATGGTGGAAACACCATATATTTT. Complete variable domain (other parts from reference TRBV5-1 and TRBJ1-3): KAGVTQTPRYLIKTRGQQVTLSCSPISGHRSVSWYQQTPGQGLQFLFEYFSETQRNKGNFPGRFSGRQFSNSRSEMNVSTLELGDSALYLCASSLIYRGNGGNTIYFGEGSWLTVV.

This clone was counted a few times. J is TRBJ2-7 and V is TRBV5-1; the match to TRBD1 covers 9 bases. Looked up from germline, CDR1 is SGHRS and CDR2 is YFSETQ. V lost 3 bases and J lost 3; bases outside the gene matches: 4. This CDR3 is 14 amino acids long. This chain's CDR3 is CASSSDRGDYEQYF. CDR3 nucleotide sequence: TGCGCCAGCAGCTCGGACAGGGGAGACTACGAGCAGTACTTC.

The chain combines TRBV6-5 with TRBJ1-3; 7 bases line up with TRBD1. The CDR3 is 15 amino acids. Germline values: CDR1 MNHEY, CDR2 SVGAGI. Trimming removed 2 bases from V and 1 base from J; junction bases left unmatched: 2. The CDR3 DNA reads as TGTGCCAGCAGTTACCAGGGGGAATCTGGAAACACCATATATTTT. It is translated as CASSYQGESGNTIYF.

CDR3 protein: CASSYSTMNTEAFF. CDR3 DNA sequence: TGTGCCAGCAGTTACTCAACTATGAACACTGAAGCTTTCTTT. The chain employs TRBV6-5 and TRBJ1-1; the D is unclear. CDR3 size: 14 residues. Deletions cut 0 bases from V and 0 bases from J, with 5 bases between. Germline-derived CDR1 and CDR2 are MNHEY and SVGAGI.

This chain links TRBV9 with TRBJ2-7; TRBD1 agrees at 7 bases. V dropped 3 bases and J dropped 2; count of bases not matched to a gene: 5. The CDR3 has 14 amino acids. In germline, CDR1 is SGDLS, CDR2 YYNGEE. The CDR3 region is CASSALGQTYEQYF. CDR3 DNA: TGTGCCAGCAGCGCGTTGGGACAGACCTACGAGCAGTACTTC.

This clone showed up just once. V gene TRBV4-1 combines with J gene TRBJ1-2; a possible D gene is TRBD1 (6 bases). With 1 base removed from V and 0 bases from J, the gap between germline ends came to 15 bases. The CDR3 is made up of 17 amino acids. Germline values: CDR1 MGHRA, CDR2 YSYEKL. CDR3 amino acids: CASSQAGAHETNYGYTF. DNA for the CDR3: TGCGCCAGCAGCCAAGCAGGGGCTCACGAAACTAACTATGGCTACACCTTC.

This sequence joins TRBV6-5 and TRBJ2-3; 13 bases match TRBD2. The CDR3 consists of 15 residues. CDR1 is MNHEY, CDR2 SVGAGI, per germline. Trimming took 7 bases from V and 2 from J; bases not matched to a gene: 3. The CDR3 DNA sequence: TGTGCCAGCAACGGACTAGCGGGGGACACAGATACGCAGTATTTT. Protein sequence: CASNGLAGDTDTQYF.